One sample yielded the 6 T cell receptor beta chains listed below, sequenced in a study of blood T cell repertoires in COVID-19 (dated by TCRdb to the early 2020s). The library relied on the immunoSEQ multiplex PCR assay. The table was pulled from immuneACCESS by TCRdb, which kept in-frame rearrangements only. Such tables lose some clones; where checked, under half of the loss comes from unresolved V genes, and the rest has no known cause. In this sample the table shows around 400,000 clones, more than 70% of which occur a single time. Under 11% of the sample goes to the ten largest clones. The specimen sequenced was peripheral blood. All receptors come from a woman aged 25-40 years with COVID-19, enrolled during active disease.

This clone showed up just once. The chain links TRBV7-3 to TRBJ2-2; D is possibly TRBD1 (6 bases). The length of the CDR3 is 15 residues. The germline gives CDR1 SGHTA, CDR2 FQGTGA. Trimming cost V 0 bases and J 6 bases, with 11 bases left between them. CDR3 loop: CASSLTQGGAGELFF. The CDR3 region has the DNA TGTGCCAGCAGCTTAACACAGGGTGGGGCCGGGGAGCTGTTTTTT.

The chain is built from TRBV10-1 and TRBJ2-5; 7 bases are a match to TRBD1. The V gene end was trimmed by 10 bases and the J gene end by 4 bases; junction bases not matched to a gene: 6. The CDR3 extends over 12 amino acids. The germline V gene encodes CDR1 WNHNN and CDR2 SYGVQD (reference sequence). The CDR3, as DNA: TGCGCCACCGACAGGGTTGGAGAGACCCAGTACTTC. It specifies CATDRVGETQYF.

The chain employs TRBV27 and TRBJ1-1; 8 positions agree with TRBD1. V shed 3 bases, J shed 4 bases, and the junction held 4 bases outside the gene matches. Germline V gene sequence: CDR1 MNHEY, CDR2 SMNVEV (reference sequence). The CDR3 is made up of 14 amino acids. This CDR3 reads CASSFAGGATEAFF. DNA of the CDR3: TGTGCCAGCAGTTTTGCAGGGGGCGCCACTGAAGCTTTCTTT.

The V call is TRBV2, the J call TRBJ2-3, with 12 bases aligning to TRBD2. The germline CDR1 and CDR2 sequences are SNHLY and FYNNEI. This CDR3 contains 18 residues. Trimming at V came to 2 bases and at J to 2 bases, leaving 8 bases not matched to a gene. DNA for the CDR3: TGTGCCAGCAGTGAAAGAGGGACTAGCGGGTCGAACACAGATACGCAGTATTTT. Protein: CASSERGTSGSNTDTQYF.

This chain uses TRBV5-1 with TRBJ1-4, with D maybe TRBD1 (6 bases). With 0 bases removed from V and 4 bases from J, the gap between germline ends came to 16 bases. CDR3 length: 17 residues. Germline values: CDR1 SGHRS, CDR2 YFSETQ. The CDR3 sequence is CASSLVPGQLRNEKLFF. As DNA, the CDR3 is TGCGCCAGCAGCTTGGTCCCCGGACAGTTACGTAATGAAAAACTGTTTTTT. Filled out from reference TRBV5-1 and TRBJ1-4, the complete variable domain reads KAGVTQTPRYLIKTRGQQVTLSCSPISGHRSVSWYQQTPGQGLQFLFEYFSETQRNKGNFPGRFSGRQFSNSRSEMNVSTLELGDSALYLCASSLVPGQLRNEKLFFGSGTQLSVL.

Here the CDR3 reads CASSLAYRSDSPLHF. CDR3 sequence (DNA): TGCGCCAGCAGCTTGGCTTACAGGTCTGATTCACCCCTCCACTTT. The gene calls are TRBV5-1 and TRBJ1-6; D is perhaps TRBD1 (5 bases). Germline assignment: CDR1 SGHRS and CDR2 YFSETQ. The CDR3 spans 15 residues. The V gene lost 0 bases and the J gene lost 8 bases, with 12 bases spanning the gap.